Listed below are T cell receptor beta chains from one sample, sequenced in a study of shared clonotypes between healthy human individuals. Using immunoSEQ multiplex PCR, the repertoire was profiled, and TCRdb retains in-frame clones only, with some absent. In the table there are approximately 2.5 million clones, roughly 93% of which are singletons. Input material: naive CD4+ T cells from PBMCs. The receptors stem from a man between 18 and 35 years old in good health. Some clones in this sample may be carry-over from other donors' samples. Each CDR3 is given without its conserved first and last residue. A D gene is named only where the DNA matches it firmly.

D gene,V gene,J gene,CDR3 protein
NA,TRBV29-1,TRBJ2-1,SVEDRRIGMWQF
NA,TRBV4-1,TRBJ1-4,ASSIDSNYEKLF
NA,TRBV18,TRBJ1-5,ASSPPAGDQPQH
TRBD1,TRBV9,TRBJ1-1,ASSVTGTGDTEAF
NA,TRBV20-1,TRBJ2-5,SASLGETQY
TRBD2,TRBV6-1,TRBJ2-1,ASSGGRDGYEQF
NA,TRBV10-3,TRBJ1-1,AISEGQGRNTEAF
NA,TRBV10-3,TRBJ2-2,AISESRGLRDGELF
NA,TRBV28,TRBJ1-5,ASSLWQGKGSNQPQH
TRBD1,TRBV28,TRBJ2-7,ASSVTGQVYEQY
NA,TRBV7-2,TRBJ2-2,ASSSPGPTTGELF
NA,TRBV27,TRBJ2-7,ASSLSDSSYEQY
NA,TRBV7-9,TRBJ1-6,ASIKEATPPLH
NA,TRBV28,TRBJ2-5,ASMSRVVSVY
TRBD2,TRBV5-1,TRBJ2-7,ASSSDVGRVSGEQY
NA,TRBV6-5,TRBJ1-1,ASSYLRPEGTEAF
NA,TRBV7-9,TRBJ2-2,AGRGTGELF
TRBD1,TRBV6-1,TRBJ1-5,ASSERPGTGFGQPQH
NA,TRBV28,TRBJ2-4,ASSPTSARGSKNIQY
NA,TRBV2,TRBJ2-1,ASSELRTSYNEQF
TRBD1,TRBV7-3,TRBJ2-2,ASGQGTGELF
TRBD1,TRBV18,TRBJ2-1,ASSSGTGTYNEQF